This is a list of T cell receptor beta chains from one sample in a study of cytomegalovirus exposure and HLA in healthy donors. Measured with immunoSEQ multiplex PCR; TCRdb has only the in-frame clones, and not every one. This repertoire shows 50,000 to 65,000 clones, around three quarters found once; its top ten account for about 22%. Sample: PBMCs. These receptors all come from a woman in her fifties or sixties in good health and CMV-seropositive. CDR3s include the opening cysteine and the closing phenylalanine or tryptophan. Fields, in order: D gene, V gene, J gene, clone size, CDR3 DNA, CDR3 protein. The D gene is left open where the match is weak. Not all rows give a size; the values are once, few, many and, for expanded clones, a class.

d_call: NA
v_call: TRBV5-3
j_call: TRBJ1-1
clone_size: NA
cdr3_nt: TGTGCCAGAAGCCAGGGCTTTTGGGCTTTCTTT
cdr3_aa: CARSQGFWAFF

d_call: TRBD2
v_call: TRBV23-1
j_call: TRBJ2-1
clone_size: NA
cdr3_nt: TGCGCCAGGGTAGTTAGCGGGGGGATCTACAATGAGCAGTTCTTC
cdr3_aa: CARVVSGGIYNEQFF

d_call: NA
v_call: TRBV12-5
j_call: TRBJ1-5
clone_size: NA
cdr3_nt: TGTGCTAGTGCTCCCTCGGGCAGACTAAATCAGCCCCAGCATTTT
cdr3_aa: CASAPSGRLNQPQHF

d_call: TRBD2
v_call: TRBV28
j_call: TRBJ2-6
clone_size: NA
cdr3_nt: TGTGCCAGCACGTCCGGGGGGGCTTCCTCTGGGGCCAACGTCCTGACTTTC
cdr3_aa: CASTSGGASSGANVLTF

d_call: TRBD2
v_call: TRBV29-1
j_call: TRBJ2-1
clone_size: NA
cdr3_nt: TGCAGCGTTGACGGGCGGGGGGGCTACAATGAGCAGTTCTTC
cdr3_aa: CSVDGRGGYNEQFF

d_call: NA
v_call: TRBV14
j_call: TRBJ2-3
clone_size: NA
cdr3_nt: TGTGCCAGCAGCTTGGACAGCCTCACAGATACGCAGTATTTT
cdr3_aa: CASSLDSLTDTQYF

d_call: TRBD1
v_call: TRBV5-6
j_call: TRBJ2-7
clone_size: NA
cdr3_nt: TGTGCCAGCAGCCAGCCTGTAGTGACAGGGCGCTCGGAGCAGTACTTC
cdr3_aa: CASSQPVVTGRSEQYF

d_call: NA
v_call: TRBV4-2
j_call: TRBJ2-7
clone_size: NA
cdr3_nt: TGTGCCAGCAGCCAAGAATACGGGAGATCCTACGAGCAGTACTTC
cdr3_aa: CASSQEYGRSYEQYF

d_call: NA
v_call: TRBV7-9
j_call: TRBJ2-3
clone_size: NA
cdr3_nt: TGTGCCAGCAGTCCAGGAGGGGCGGATACGCAGTATTTT
cdr3_aa: CASSPGGADTQYF

d_call: NA
v_call: TRBV2
j_call: TRBJ1-5
clone_size: few
cdr3_nt: TGTGCCAGCAGGCCCTCCCTGACTGATCATCAGCCCCAGCATTTT
cdr3_aa: CASRPSLTDHQPQHF

d_call: NA
v_call: TRBV11-2
j_call: TRBJ1-2
clone_size: NA
cdr3_nt: TGTGCCAGCAGCTTTGGTACAGACTATGGCTACACCTTC
cdr3_aa: CASSFGTDYGYTF

d_call: NA
v_call: TRBV11-2
j_call: TRBJ2-2
clone_size: NA
cdr3_nt: TGTGCCAGCAGCTTTACCCGGGGTACCACCGGGGAGCTGTTTTTT
cdr3_aa: CASSFTRGTTGELFF

d_call: NA
v_call: TRBV28
j_call: TRBJ1-2
clone_size: few
cdr3_nt: TGTGCCAGCAGCCCCCCGTACACCTTC
cdr3_aa: CASSPPYTF

d_call: NA
v_call: TRBV4-3
j_call: TRBJ2-5
clone_size: NA
cdr3_nt: TGCGCCAGCAGCCAAGATCGGCAGGTTCGGCAAGAGACCCAGTACTTC
cdr3_aa: CASSQDRQVRQETQYF